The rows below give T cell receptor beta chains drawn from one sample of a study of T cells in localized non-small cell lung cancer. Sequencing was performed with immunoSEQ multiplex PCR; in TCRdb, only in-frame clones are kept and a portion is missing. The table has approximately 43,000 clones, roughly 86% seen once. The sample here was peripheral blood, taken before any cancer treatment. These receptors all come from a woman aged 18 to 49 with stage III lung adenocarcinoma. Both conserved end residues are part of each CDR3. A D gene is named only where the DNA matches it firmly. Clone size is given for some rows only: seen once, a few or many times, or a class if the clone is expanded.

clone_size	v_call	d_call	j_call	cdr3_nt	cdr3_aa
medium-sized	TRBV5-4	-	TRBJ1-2	TGTGCCAGCAGCTTGGGGTCGGTCCGGGGCTACACCTTC	CASSLGSVRGYTF
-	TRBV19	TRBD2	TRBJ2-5	TGTGCCAGTAGCGGACTAGCGGGGGGGCAGGAGACCCAGTACTTC	CASSGLAGGQETQYF
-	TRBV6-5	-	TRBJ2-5	TGTGCCAGCAGTCCGTACCGGGCAGCGGAGACCCAGTACTTC	CASSPYRAAETQYF
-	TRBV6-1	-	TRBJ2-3	TGTGCCAGCAGTGCCAGACTTACAGATACGCAGTATTTT	CASSARLTDTQYF
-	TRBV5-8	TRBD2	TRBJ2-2	TGTGCCAGCAGCTCTGGTAGCGGGATCGTAGCCGGGGAGCTGTTTTTT	CASSSGSGIVAGELFF
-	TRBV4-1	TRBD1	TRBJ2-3	TGCGCCAGCAGCCAAGCCTTTGGAGGTGACAGGGGGTTTACAGATACGCAGTATTTT	CASSQAFGGDRGFTDTQYF
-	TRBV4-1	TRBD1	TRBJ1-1	TGCGCCAGCAGCCAACCGGGACAGCATGAAGCTTTCTTT	CASSQPGQHEAFF
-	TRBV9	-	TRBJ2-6	TGTGCCAGCAGCGTAGAGGTGAGCTCTGGGGCCAACGTCCTGACTTTC	CASSVEVSSGANVLTF
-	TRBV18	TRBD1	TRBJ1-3	TGTGCCAGCTCCCGGGACAGGGGAAGCTCTGGAAACACCATATATTTT	CASSRDRGSSGNTIYF
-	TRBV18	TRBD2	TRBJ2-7	TGTGCCAGCTCACCACCATCTAGCGGGGGGGTTCGAAACTTCTACGAGCAGTACTTC	CASSPPSSGGVRNFYEQYF
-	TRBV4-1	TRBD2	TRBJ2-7	TGCGCCAGCAGCCAAGTCTATGCGGGGGGGCCCTACGAGCAGTACTTC	CASSQVYAGGPYEQYF
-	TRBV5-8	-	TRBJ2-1	TGTGCCAGCAGCCGTAACAATGAGCAGTTCTTC	CASSRNNEQFF
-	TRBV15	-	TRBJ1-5	TGTGCCACCAGCAGAGATATCGTAAGACACTATAGCAATCAGCCCCAGCATTTT	CATSRDIVRHYSNQPQHF
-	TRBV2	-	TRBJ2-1	TGTGCCAGCAGTGGAGAACTGACTAGTGAGCAGTTCTTC	CASSGELTSEQFF
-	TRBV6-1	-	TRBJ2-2	TGTGCCAGCAGTCCTCACATGACAATGACCGGGGAGCTGTTTTTT	CASSPHMTMTGELFF
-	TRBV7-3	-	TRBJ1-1	TGTGCCAGCAGCGTTAACCGGGACACAGAAGCTTTCTTT	CASSVNRDTEAFF
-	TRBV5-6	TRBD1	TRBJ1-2	TGTGCCAGCAGCTTTTGGCAGGGGGTGGATGGCTACACCTTC	CASSFWQGVDGYTF
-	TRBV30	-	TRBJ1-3	TGTGCCTGGAGTCGCCGGTCGGGGCTTTATGGAAACACCATATATTTT	CAWSRRSGLYGNTIYF
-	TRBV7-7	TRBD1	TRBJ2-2	TGTGCCAGCAGTTTAGGGGGCAGCGGGGAGCTGTTTTTT	CASSLGGSGELFF
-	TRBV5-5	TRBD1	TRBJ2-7	TGTGCCAGCAGCTTCGATCCGGGACAGGTTACCTACGAGCAGTACTTC	CASSFDPGQVTYEQYF
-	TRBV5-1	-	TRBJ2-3	TGCGCCAGCAGCGGGGGGACTTACGGACAGCCAAACACAGATACGCAGTATTTT	CASSGGTYGQPNTDTQYF
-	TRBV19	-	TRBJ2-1	TGTGCCAGTAGTACCGCATTGAACGTATACAATGAGCAGTTCTTC	CASSTALNVYNEQFF